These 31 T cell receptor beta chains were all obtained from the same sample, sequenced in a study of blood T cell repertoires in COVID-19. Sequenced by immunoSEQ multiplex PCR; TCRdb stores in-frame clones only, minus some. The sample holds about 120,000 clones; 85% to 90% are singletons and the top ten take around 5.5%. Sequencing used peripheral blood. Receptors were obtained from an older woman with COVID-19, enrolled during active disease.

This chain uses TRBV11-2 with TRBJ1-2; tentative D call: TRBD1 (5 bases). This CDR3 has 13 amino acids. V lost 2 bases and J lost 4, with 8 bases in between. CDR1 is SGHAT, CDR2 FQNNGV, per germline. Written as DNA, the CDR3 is TGTGCCAGCAGCTTACCAGGGCTCTATGGCTACACCTTC. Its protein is CASSLPGLYGYTF.

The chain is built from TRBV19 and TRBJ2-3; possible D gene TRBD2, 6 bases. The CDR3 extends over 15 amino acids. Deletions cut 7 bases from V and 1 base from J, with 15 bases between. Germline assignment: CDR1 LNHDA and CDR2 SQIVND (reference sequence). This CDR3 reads CASIGRSMGTDTQYF. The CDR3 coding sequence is TGTGCCAGTATAGGGAGGTCTATGGGCACAGATACGCAGTATTTT.

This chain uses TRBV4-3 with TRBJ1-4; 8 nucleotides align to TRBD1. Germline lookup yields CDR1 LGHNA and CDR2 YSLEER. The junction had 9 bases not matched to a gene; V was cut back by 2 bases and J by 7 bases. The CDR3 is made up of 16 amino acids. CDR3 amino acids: CASSQNGQGRGEKLFF. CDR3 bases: TGCGCCAGCAGCCAAAATGGACAGGGAAGAGGTGAAAAACTGTTTTTT.

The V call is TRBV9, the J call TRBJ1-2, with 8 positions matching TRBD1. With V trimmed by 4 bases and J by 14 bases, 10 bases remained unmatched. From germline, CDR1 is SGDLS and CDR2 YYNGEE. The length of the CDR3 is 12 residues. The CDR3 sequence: CASSQDRVRLTF. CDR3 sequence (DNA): TGTGCCAGCAGCCAGGACAGGGTTCGGCTAACCTTC.

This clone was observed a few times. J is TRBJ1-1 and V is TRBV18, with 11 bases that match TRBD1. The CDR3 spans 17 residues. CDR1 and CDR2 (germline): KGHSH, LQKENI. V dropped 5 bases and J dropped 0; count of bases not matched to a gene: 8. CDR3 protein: CASSTGTGGDVNTEAFF. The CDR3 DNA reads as TGTGCCAGCTCAACCGGGACAGGGGGGGATGTGAACACTGAAGCTTTCTTT.

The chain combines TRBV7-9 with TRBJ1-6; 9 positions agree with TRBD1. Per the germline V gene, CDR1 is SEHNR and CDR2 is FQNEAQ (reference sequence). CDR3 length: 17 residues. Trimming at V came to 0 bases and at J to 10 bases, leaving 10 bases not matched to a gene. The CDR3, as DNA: TGTGCCAGCAGCTTAGCCGGTTCGGGGACAGGGTACTCACCCCTCCACTTT. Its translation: CASSLAGSGTGYSPLHF.

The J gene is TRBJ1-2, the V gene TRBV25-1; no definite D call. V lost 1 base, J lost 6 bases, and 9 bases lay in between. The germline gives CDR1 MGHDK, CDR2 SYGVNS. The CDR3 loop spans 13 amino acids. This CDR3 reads CASSEFSTDGYTF. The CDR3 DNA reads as TGTGCCAGCAGTGAATTTAGCACGGATGGCTACACCTTC.

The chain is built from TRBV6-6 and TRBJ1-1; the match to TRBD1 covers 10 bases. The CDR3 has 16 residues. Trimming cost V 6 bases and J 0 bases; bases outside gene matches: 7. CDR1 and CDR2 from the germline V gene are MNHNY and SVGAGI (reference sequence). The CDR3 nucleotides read TGTGCCAGCAGCAAATCCGGGACAGGGGTGAACACTGAAGCTTTCTTT. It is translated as CASSKSGTGVNTEAFF.

The CDR3 nucleotides read TGTGCCTGGAGTCCCCAGCGCACTGAAGCTTTCTTT. Translation: CAWSPQRTEAFF. This chain connects TRBV30 to TRBJ1-1; D gene unclear. The CDR3 contains 12 residues. The germline V gene encodes CDR1 GTSNPN and CDR2 SVGIG (reference sequence). Trimming pared 2 bases from V and 4 bases from J, leaving 8 bases between.

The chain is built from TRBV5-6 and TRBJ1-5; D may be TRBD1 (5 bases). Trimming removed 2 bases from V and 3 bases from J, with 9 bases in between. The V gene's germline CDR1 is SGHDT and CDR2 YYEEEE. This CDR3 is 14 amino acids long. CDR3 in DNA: TGTGCCAGCAGCTTCCGCAGGGCCAATCAGCCCCAGCATTTT. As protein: CASSFRRANQPQHF.

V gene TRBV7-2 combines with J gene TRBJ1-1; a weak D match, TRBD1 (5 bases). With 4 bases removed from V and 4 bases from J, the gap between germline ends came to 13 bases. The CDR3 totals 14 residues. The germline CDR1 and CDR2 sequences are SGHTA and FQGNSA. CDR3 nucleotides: TGTGCCAGCAGCTCGGGACTCCAGGGCACTGAAGCTTTCTTT. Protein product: CASSSGLQGTEAFF.

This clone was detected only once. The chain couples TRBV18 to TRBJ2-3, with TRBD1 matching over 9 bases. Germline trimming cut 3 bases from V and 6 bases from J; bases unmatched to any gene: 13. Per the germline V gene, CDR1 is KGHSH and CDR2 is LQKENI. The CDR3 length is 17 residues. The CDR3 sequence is CASSPTGTGFSMDTQYF. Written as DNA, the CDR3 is TGTGCCAGCTCACCGACCGGGACAGGGTTTTCCATGGATACGCAGTATTTT. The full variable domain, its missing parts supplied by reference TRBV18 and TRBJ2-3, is NAGVMQNPRHLVRRRGQEARLRCSPMKGHSHVYWYRQLPEEGLKFMVYLQKENIIDESGMPKERFSAEFPKEGPSILRIQQVVRGDSAAYFCASSPTGTGFSMDTQYFGPGTRLTVL.

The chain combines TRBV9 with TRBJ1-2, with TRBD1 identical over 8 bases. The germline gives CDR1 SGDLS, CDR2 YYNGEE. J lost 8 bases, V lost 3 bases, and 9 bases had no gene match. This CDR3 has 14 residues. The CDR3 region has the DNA TGTGCCAGCAGCGCACCGTCAGGGGGCCGCGGCTACACCTTC. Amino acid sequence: CASSAPSGGRGYTF.

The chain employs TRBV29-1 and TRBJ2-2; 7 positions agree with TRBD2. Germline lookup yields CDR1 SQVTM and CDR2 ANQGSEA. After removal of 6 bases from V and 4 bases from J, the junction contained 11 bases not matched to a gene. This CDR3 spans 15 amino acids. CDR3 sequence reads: CSVPGGGLGTGELFF. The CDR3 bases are TGCAGCGTCCCCGGGGGAGGGCTCGGCACCGGGGAGCTGTTTTTT.

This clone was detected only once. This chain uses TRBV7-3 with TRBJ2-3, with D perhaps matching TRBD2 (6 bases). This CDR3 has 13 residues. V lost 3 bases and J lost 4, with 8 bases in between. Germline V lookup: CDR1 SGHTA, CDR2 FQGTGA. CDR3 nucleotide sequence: TGTGCCAGCAGCTTGAGGGAGGCAGATACGCAGTATTTT. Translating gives CASSLREADTQYF.

The CDR3 sequence is CASSQDLGGFYGYTF. Here the CDR3 DNA reads TGCGCCAGCAGCCAAGATCTAGGGGGCTTCTATGGCTACACCTTC. This chain links TRBV4-1 with TRBJ1-2; 7 bases agree with TRBD1. V was pared by 0 bases and J by 4 bases, with 5 bases of the junction left unmatched. Germline CDR1 and CDR2: MGHRA and YSYEKL. The CDR3 consists of 15 residues.

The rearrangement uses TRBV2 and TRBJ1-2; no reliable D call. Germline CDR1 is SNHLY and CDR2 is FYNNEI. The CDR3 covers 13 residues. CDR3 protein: CVKGEVEAYGYTF. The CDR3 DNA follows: TGTGTCAAGGGAGAGGTGGAGGCCTATGGCTACACCTTC.

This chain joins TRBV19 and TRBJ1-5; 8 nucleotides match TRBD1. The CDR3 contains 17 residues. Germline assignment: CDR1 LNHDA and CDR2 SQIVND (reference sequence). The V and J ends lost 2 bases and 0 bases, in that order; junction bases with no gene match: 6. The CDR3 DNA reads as TGTGCCAGTAGTATACGGCAGGGGGCCTATAGCAATCAGCCCCAGCATTTT. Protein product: CASSIRQGAYSNQPQHF.

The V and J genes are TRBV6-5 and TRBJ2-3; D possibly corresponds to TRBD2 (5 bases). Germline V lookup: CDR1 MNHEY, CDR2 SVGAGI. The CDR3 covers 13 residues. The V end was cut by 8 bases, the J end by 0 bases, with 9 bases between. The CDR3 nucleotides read TGTGCCAGCCGGACTTCTAGCACAGATACGCAGTATTTT. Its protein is CASRTSSTDTQYF.

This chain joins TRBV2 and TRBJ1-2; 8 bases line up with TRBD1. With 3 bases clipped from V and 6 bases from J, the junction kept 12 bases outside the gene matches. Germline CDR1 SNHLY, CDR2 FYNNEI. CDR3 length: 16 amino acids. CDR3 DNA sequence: TGTGCCAGCAGTGAGGGTCGGAGGGGCAGGGGGCATGGCTACACCTTC. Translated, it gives CASSEGRRGRGHGYTF.

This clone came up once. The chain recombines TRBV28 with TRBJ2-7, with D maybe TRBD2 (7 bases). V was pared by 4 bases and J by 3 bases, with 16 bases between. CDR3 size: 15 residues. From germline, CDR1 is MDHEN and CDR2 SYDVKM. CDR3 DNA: TGTGCCAGCAGTTACCTTGCGGGGGCCGACTACGAGCAGTACTTC. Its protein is CASSYLAGADYEQYF.

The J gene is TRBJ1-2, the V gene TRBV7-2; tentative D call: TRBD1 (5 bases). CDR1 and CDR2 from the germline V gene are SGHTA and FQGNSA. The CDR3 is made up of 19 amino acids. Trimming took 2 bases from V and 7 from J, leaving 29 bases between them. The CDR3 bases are TGTGCCAGCAGCTTAACGCGGTTGGCAGTAACACGGTGGGGGGTTGGCTACACCTTC. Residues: CASSLTRLAVTRWGVGYTF.

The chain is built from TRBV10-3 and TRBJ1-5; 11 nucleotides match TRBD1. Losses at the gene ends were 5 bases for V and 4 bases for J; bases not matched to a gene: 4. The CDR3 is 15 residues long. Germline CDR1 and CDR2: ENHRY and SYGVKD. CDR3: CAISPGTGGNQPQHF. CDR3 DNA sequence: TGTGCCATCAGTCCCGGGACAGGGGGTAATCAGCCCCAGCATTTT.

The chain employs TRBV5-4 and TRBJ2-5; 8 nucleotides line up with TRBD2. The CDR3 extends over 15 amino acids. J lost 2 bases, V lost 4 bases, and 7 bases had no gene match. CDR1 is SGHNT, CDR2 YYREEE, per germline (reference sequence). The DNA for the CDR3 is TGTGCCAGCAGCCTCGGTGGCGGGGGGCAAGAGACCCAGTACTTC. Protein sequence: CASSLGGGGQETQYF.

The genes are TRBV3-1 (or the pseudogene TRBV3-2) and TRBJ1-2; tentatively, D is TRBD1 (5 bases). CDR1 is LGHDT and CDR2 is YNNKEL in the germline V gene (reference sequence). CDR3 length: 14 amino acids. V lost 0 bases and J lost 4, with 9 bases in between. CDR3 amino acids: CASSQEGRIYGYTF. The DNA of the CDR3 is TGTGCCAGCAGCCAAGAGGGGCGGATCTATGGCTACACCTTC.

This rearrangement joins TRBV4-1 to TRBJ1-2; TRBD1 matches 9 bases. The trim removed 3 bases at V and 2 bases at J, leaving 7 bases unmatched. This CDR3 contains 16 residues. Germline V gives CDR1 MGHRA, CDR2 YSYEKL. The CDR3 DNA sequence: TGCGCCAGCAGCCATGCGGGACAGGGCCCGAACTATGGCTACACCTTC. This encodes CASSHAGQGPNYGYTF.

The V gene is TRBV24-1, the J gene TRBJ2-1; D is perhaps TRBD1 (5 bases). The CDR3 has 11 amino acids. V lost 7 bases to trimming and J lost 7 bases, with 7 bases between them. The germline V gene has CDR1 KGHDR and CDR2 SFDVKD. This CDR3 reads CATRRQNEQFF. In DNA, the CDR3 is TGTGCCACCAGAAGACAGAATGAGCAGTTCTTC.

This chain's CDR3 is CASTPKTSGESGELFF. The CDR3 DNA follows: TGTGCCAGCACCCCAAAGACTAGCGGGGAATCCGGGGAGCTGTTTTTT. This sequence joins TRBV7-9 and TRBJ2-2, with 11 positions matching TRBD2. Germline CDR1 SEHNR, CDR2 FQNEAQ (reference sequence). With 7 bases clipped from V and 6 bases from J, the junction kept 10 bases outside the gene matches. The CDR3 extends over 16 amino acids.

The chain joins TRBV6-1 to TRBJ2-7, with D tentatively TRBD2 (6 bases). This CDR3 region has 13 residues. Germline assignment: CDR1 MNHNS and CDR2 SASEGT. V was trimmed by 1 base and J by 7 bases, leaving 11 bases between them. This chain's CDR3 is CASSEEPAGEQYF. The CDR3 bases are TGTGCCAGCAGTGAAGAACCCGCGGGGGAGCAGTACTTC.

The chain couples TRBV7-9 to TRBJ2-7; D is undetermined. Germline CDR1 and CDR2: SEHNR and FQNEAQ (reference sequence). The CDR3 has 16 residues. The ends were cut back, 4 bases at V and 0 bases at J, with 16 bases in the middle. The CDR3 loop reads CASSSSLLGFSYEQYF. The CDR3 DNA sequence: TGTGCCAGCAGCTCCTCCCTGCTGGGCTTCTCCTACGAGCAGTACTTC.

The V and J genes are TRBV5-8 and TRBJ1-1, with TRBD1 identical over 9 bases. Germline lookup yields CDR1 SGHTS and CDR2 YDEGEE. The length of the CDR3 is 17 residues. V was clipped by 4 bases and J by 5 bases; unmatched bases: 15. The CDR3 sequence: CASSGGVGTGKNTEAFF. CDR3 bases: TGTGCCAGCAGCGGCGGAGTCGGGACAGGGAAAAATACTGAAGCTTTCTTT.